A single sample gave rise to the 11 T cell receptor beta chains below, sequenced in a study of T cell responses to AZD1222 COVID-19 vaccine. The repertoire was sequenced with immunoSEQ multiplex PCR; TCRdb's copy has only in-frame clones and lacks some. This table holds about 100,000 clones, approximately 91% found once. Specimen: peripheral blood, collected on day 0 of AZD1222 vaccination. The receptor source for this set is an adult in good health.

This chain links TRBV5-1 with TRBJ1-4; 9 nucleotides align to TRBD1. The CDR3 is made up of 15 amino acids. The ends lost 0 bases at V and 10 bases at J; junction bases unmatched: 7. Germline-derived CDR1 and CDR2 are SGHRS and YFSETQ. CDR3 region: CASSLATDRGGKLFF. Here the CDR3 DNA reads TGCGCCAGCAGCTTGGCCACGGACAGGGGAGGAAAACTGTTTTTT.

With respect to this clone: The junction departs from the called germline gene at one end, perhaps through a read error. The chain joins TRBV7-7 to TRBJ2-2, with 10 nucleotides matching TRBD2. Germline V lookup: CDR1 SSHAT, CDR2 FNYEAQ (reference sequence). The length of the CDR3 is 17 residues. The CDR3 DNA follows: TGTGCTAGCAGCCCGCTAGCGGGGGCTGCGGGCACCGGGGAGCTGTTTTTT. The encoded protein is CASSPLAGAAGTGELFF.

The rearrangement links TRBV28 to TRBJ1-2; TRBD1 matches at 7 bases. V dropped 6 bases and J dropped 4; count of bases not matched to a gene: 14. In germline, CDR1 is MDHEN, CDR2 SYDVKM. CDR3 length: 16 amino acids. The CDR3 nucleotides are TGTGCCAGCAGCCAAGGACAGGACTACGGCGGCTATGGCTACACCTTC. Its translation: CASSQGQDYGGYGYTF.

This clone was counted only a few times. J is TRBJ2-7 and V is TRBV11-1; possible D gene TRBD2, 6 bases. The CDR3 length is 15 residues. Germline CDR1 SGHAT, CDR2 FQDESV (reference sequence). V was cut by 0 bases and J by 6 bases, with 15 bases left in between. The CDR3 protein is CASSLATPGGREQYF. CDR3 coding DNA: TGTGCCAGCAGCTTAGCGACTCCCGGGGGTCGCGAGCAGTACTTC.

CDR3 loop: CASSQYGQDGETQYF. DNA for the CDR3: TGTGCCAGCTCACAGTACGGACAGGATGGGGAGACCCAGTACTTC. The rearrangement uses TRBV18 and TRBJ2-5; 7 nucleotides line up with TRBD1. The CDR3 covers 15 residues. The junction had 10 bases not matched to a gene; V was cut back by 4 bases and J by 5 bases. Germline V gives CDR1 KGHSH, CDR2 LQKENI.

This chain connects TRBV3-1 (or the pseudogene TRBV3-2) to TRBJ2-7; perhaps D is TRBD1 or TRBD2 (5 bases each). The CDR3 consists of 15 residues. The germline V gene encodes CDR1 LGHDT and CDR2 YNNKEL (reference sequence). V was trimmed by 0 bases and J by 10 bases, leaving 19 bases between them. For the CDR3, the DNA is TGTGCCAGCAGCCAAGATCGTATCGCAACGAGGGGACAGTACTTC. Encoded protein: CASSQDRIATRGQYF.

V is TRBV27 and J is TRBJ2-1, with 9 bases fitting TRBD1. Germline CDR1 is MNHEY and CDR2 is SMNVEV (reference sequence). The CDR3 sequence is 15 residues long. V trimming: 5 bases; J trimming: 4 bases; junction bases outside the gene matches: 6. The CDR3 sequence is CASSLDRGSYNEQFF. CDR3 bases: TGTGCCAGCAGTCTCGACAGGGGGTCTTACAATGAGCAGTTCTTC.

This clone was seen just once. The rearrangement uses TRBV7-3 and TRBJ2-5; D is unclear. This CDR3 has 13 residues. Trimming pared 5 bases from V and 2 bases from J, leaving 9 bases between. Per the germline V gene, CDR1 is SGHTA and CDR2 is FQGTGA. The CDR3 sequence is CASSRSAQETQYF. The CDR3 coding sequence is TGTGCCAGCAGCCGGTCGGCGCAAGAGACCCAGTACTTC.

This clone has a single count. This sequence joins TRBV30 and TRBJ2-7; 7 bases agree with TRBD1. J gave up 7 bases and V 1 base, and 7 bases lay outside the gene matches. The CDR3 contains 13 residues. CDR1 and CDR2 from the germline V gene are GTSNPN and SVGIG (reference sequence). CDR3 nucleotide sequence: TGTGCCTGGAGTGGACAGGGATTAAGAGAGCAGTACTTC. Protein: CAWSGQGLREQYF.

The rearrangement links TRBV3-1 (or the pseudogene TRBV3-2) to TRBJ1-5; no reliable D call. The CDR3 length is 13 residues. The germline V gene encodes CDR1 LGHDT and CDR2 YNNKEL (reference sequence). With 0 bases removed from V and 7 bases from J, the gap between germline ends came to 7 bases. CDR3 coding DNA: TGTGCCAGCAGCCAAGATCTGGAACAGCCCCAGCATTTT. Its protein product is CASSQDLEQPQHF.

This clone was detected a few times. The chain joins TRBV6-5 to TRBJ1-3, with TRBD1 identical over 7 bases. The CDR3 is 15 residues long. With V trimmed by 7 bases and J by 2 bases, 8 bases remained unmatched. Per germline, CDR1 MNHEY and CDR2 SVGAGI. The CDR3 region has the DNA TGTGCCAGCATGTGGGACAGCTCAACTGGAAACACCATATATTTT. Translated: CASMWDSSTGNTIYF.